This TCR beta chain emerged from a study of T cell repertoires in cytomegalovirus infection. Overall study context: Indications came from public TCR beta signatures; they pointed to CMV infection and to a matching HLA type. Study-wide results and limits: The ex vivo response was dominated by HLA-C-restricted CMV-specific TCR beta clonotypes. The cumulative frequency of public TCR beta families identified carriers of CMV plus the relevant HLA.

This clonotype was seen only a few times. What it binds is unknown. The V gene end was trimmed by 6 bases and the J gene end by 5 bases; junction bases not matched to a gene: 8. CDR1 SGHNT and CDR2 YYREEE come from the germline V gene (reference sequence). The CDR3 runs to 15 residues. One entry per CDR3 protein, called by TCRdb with MiXCR from the reads. The sample lists 450,000 to 550,000 distinct CDR3 sequences, approximately 15% occurring once. The sequencing input was CD8+ T cells from PBMCs. This clonotype was sampled from a human donor in good health (CMV status not recorded). Some clones in this sample may be carry-over from other donors' samples. This chain connects TRBV5-4 to TRBJ2-7, with 13 bases matching TRBD2. The CDR3 region has the DNA TGTGCCAGCACCTTTCGAACTAGCGGGAGGGACGAGCAGTACTTC. Translation gives CASTFRTSGRDEQYF.